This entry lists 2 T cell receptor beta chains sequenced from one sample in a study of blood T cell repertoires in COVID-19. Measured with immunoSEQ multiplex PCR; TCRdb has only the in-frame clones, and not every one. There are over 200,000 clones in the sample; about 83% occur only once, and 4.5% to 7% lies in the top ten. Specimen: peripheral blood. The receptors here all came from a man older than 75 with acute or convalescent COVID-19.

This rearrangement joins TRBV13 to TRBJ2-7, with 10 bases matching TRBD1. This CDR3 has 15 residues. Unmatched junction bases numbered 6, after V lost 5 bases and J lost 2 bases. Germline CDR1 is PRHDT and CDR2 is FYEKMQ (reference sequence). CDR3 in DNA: TGTGCCAGCAGCCCCCGGGACAGGGGAGCCTACGAGCAGTACTTC. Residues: CASSPRDRGAYEQYF.

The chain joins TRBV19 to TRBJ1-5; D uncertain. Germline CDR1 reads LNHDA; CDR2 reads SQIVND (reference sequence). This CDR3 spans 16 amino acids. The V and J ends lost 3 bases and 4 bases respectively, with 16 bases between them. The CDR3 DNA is TGTGCCAGTAGTATTAGTAGCGGCAGGCGGAATCAGCCCCAGCATTTT. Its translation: CASSISSGRRNQPQHF.